These 10 T cell receptor beta chains were all obtained from the same sample, sequenced in a study of blood T cell repertoires in COVID-19. Profiled with immunoSEQ multiplex PCR; TCRdb holds only in-frame clones, not every one. The sample consists of some 150,000 clones, 79% of them appearing once. The material sequenced was peripheral blood. The origin of the receptors is a woman in her seventies with COVID-19, enrolled during active disease.

This chain connects TRBV28 to TRBJ2-7; D may be TRBD2 (5 bases). V was cut by 0 bases and J by 3 bases, with 24 bases left in between. CDR3 length: 19 amino acids. The germline CDR1 and CDR2 sequences are MDHEN and SYDVKM. DNA for the CDR3: TGTGCCAGCAGTTTATGGGGTGTGCAGCGGCAATCCCTATACTACGAGCAGTACTTC. This translates into CASSLWGVQRQSLYYEQYF.

The chain is built from TRBV6-5 and TRBJ1-1; the D gene is possibly TRBD1 (5 bases). V lost 2 bases, J lost 1 base, and 14 bases lay in between. The germline V gene encodes CDR1 MNHEY and CDR2 SVGAGI. The CDR3 runs 16 residues. CDR3 sequence reads: CASSYRTGGPNTEAFF. In DNA form, the CDR3 reads TGTGCCAGCAGTTACCGCACGGGGGGACCGAACACTGAAGCTTTCTTT.

The genes are TRBV2 and TRBJ1-6; 10 bases match TRBD1. CDR3 length equals 13 residues. Germline values: CDR1 SNHLY, CDR2 FYNNEI. Trimming at V came to 9 bases and at J to 7 bases, leaving 3 bases not matched to a gene. The CDR3 region is CARAGQGNSPLHF. CDR3 nucleotide sequence: TGTGCCAGAGCGGGACAGGGGAATTCACCCCTCCACTTT.

As concerns this clone: The germline gene is not matched at one end of the junction; a read error may be the cause. The chain uses TRBV3-1 (or the pseudogene TRBV3-2) and TRBJ2-7; possibly TRBD2 for D (6 bases). Germline CDR1 LGHDT, CDR2 YNNKEL (reference sequence). This CDR3 region has 11 residues. CDR3 DNA sequence: TGTGCCAGTGAAATGCGGGGTAATTGGAACTTC. Its protein is CASEMRGNWNF.

The chain links TRBV14 to TRBJ2-3; 9 bases fit TRBD1. The germline V gene has CDR1 SGHDN and CDR2 FVKESK. This CDR3 is 16 amino acids long. Trimming took 5 bases from V and 3 from J; bases not matched to a gene: 9. As DNA, the CDR3 is TGTGCCAGCAGCAAGCGGGACAGGGCAGGAACAGATACGCAGTATTTT. This gives the protein CASSKRDRAGTDTQYF.

The V and J genes are TRBV9 and TRBJ1-3; 10 bases match TRBD1. Germline V lookup: CDR1 SGDLS, CDR2 YYNGEE. Losses at the gene ends were 1 base for V and 4 bases for J; bases not matched to a gene: 2. This CDR3 contains 15 residues. The CDR3 protein is CASSVRQGAGNTIYF. The CDR3 DNA reads TGTGCCAGCAGCGTACGACAGGGGGCCGGAAACACCATATATTTT.

The gene calls are TRBV12-5 and TRBJ1-1; tentatively, D is TRBD1 (6 bases). CDR1 is LGHNT, CDR2 FRNRAP, per germline. Trimming took 1 base from V and 4 from J, leaving 13 bases between them. The CDR3 has 15 residues. CDR3 in amino acids: CASGLGHRVGTEAFF. DNA of the CDR3: TGTGCTAGTGGTTTGGGCCACAGGGTGGGCACTGAAGCTTTCTTT. The full variable domain, completed using reference TRBV12-5 and TRBJ1-1, is DARVTQTPRHKVTEMGQEVTMRCQPILGHNTVFWYRQTMMQGLELLAYFRNRAPLDDSGMPKDRFSAEMPDATLATLKIQPSEPRDSAVYFCASGLGHRVGTEAFFGQGTRLTVV.

The V call is TRBV29-1, the J call TRBJ1-2, with D possibly matching TRBD1 (6 bases). Deletions cut 6 bases from V and 4 bases from J, with 15 bases between. CDR1 is SQVTM and CDR2 is ANQGSEA in the germline V gene. The CDR3 covers 13 residues. As DNA, the CDR3 is TGCAGCGTCGGCACAGGGAACGGCTATGGCTACACCTTC. Its translation: CSVGTGNGYGYTF. The whole variable domain, remainder taken from reference TRBV29-1 and TRBJ1-2, is SAVISQKPSRDICQRGTSLTIQCQVDSQVTMMFWYRQQPGQSLTLIATANQGSEATYESGFVIDKFPISRPNLTFSTLTVSNMSPEDSSIYLCSVGTGNGYGYTFGSGTRLTVV.

V gene TRBV5-1 combines with J gene TRBJ2-1; 7 nucleotides agree with TRBD1. CDR3 length equals 14 residues. The trim removed 2 bases at V and 6 bases at J, leaving 5 bases unmatched. Germline CDR1 and CDR2: SGHRS and YFSETQ. This chain's CDR3 is CASSFDRAGNEQFF. The CDR3 nucleotides read TGCGCCAGCAGCTTTGACAGGGCAGGCAATGAGCAGTTCTTC.

The CDR3 is CAWSDQVSYNEQFF. The CDR3 nucleotides are TGTGCCTGGAGTGATCAGGTCAGTTACAATGAGCAGTTCTTC. This rearrangement joins TRBV30 to TRBJ2-1; the D is unclear. CDR3 size: 14 residues. CDR1 GTSNPN and CDR2 SVGIG come from the germline V gene (reference sequence). Trimming left V 1 base short and J 4 bases short, with 11 bases between.